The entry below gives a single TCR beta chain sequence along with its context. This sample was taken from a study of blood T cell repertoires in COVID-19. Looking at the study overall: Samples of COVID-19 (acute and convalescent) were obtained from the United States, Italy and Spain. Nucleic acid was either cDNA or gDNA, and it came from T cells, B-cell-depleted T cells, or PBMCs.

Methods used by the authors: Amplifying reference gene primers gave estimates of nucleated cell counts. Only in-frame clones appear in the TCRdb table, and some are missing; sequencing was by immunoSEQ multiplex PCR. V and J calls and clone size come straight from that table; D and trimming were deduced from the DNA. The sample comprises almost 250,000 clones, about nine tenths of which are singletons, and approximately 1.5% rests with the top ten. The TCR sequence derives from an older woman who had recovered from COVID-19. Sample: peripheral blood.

CDR3 nucleotides: TGTGCCAGCAGTGAAGCGCGTCTAGCCCCCTACGAGCAGTACTTC. This sequence encodes CASSEARLAPYEQYF. This sequence joins TRBV2 and TRBJ2-7; TRBD2 is a possible D gene (5 bases). This CDR3 contains 15 residues. In germline, CDR1 is SNHLY, CDR2 FYNNEI. Trimming removed 0 bases from V and 2 bases from J, with 11 bases in between.